This TCR beta chain was sequenced in a study of blood T cell repertoires in COVID-19. Across the study: The origin of the acute and convalescent COVID-19 samples was the United States, Italy and Spain.

CDR3 length: 16 residues. Trimming took 5 bases from V and 3 from J; bases not matched to a gene: 6. Per germline, CDR1 LGHDT and CDR2 YNNKEL (reference sequence). The assay was immunoSEQ multiplex PCR, and TCRdb's table has in-frame clones only and misses some. Of 130,000 to 150,000 clones in the sample, approximately 88% were seen once. The receptor's source is a human donor in a cohort sampled during active COVID-19. This chain links TRBV3-1 (or the pseudogene TRBV3-2) with TRBJ2-1, with 11 bases fitting TRBD2. The sequenced sample consisted of peripheral blood. The CDR3 sequence is CASSFRTSGRYNEQFF. The DNA of the CDR3 is TGTGCCAGCAGCTTTCGGACTAGCGGGCGCTACAATGAGCAGTTCTTC.